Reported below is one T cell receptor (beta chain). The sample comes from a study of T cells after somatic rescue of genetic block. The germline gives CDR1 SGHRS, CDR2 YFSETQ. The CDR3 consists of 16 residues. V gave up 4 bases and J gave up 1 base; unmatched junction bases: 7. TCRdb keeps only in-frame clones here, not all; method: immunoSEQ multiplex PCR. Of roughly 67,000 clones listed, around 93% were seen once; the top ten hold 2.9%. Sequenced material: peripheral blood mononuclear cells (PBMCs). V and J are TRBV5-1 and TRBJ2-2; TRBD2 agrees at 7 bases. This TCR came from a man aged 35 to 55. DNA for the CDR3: TGCGCCAGCAGCCCCTTAGCGGGTAAGAACACCGGGGAGCTGTTTTTT. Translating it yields CASSPLAGKNTGELFF.